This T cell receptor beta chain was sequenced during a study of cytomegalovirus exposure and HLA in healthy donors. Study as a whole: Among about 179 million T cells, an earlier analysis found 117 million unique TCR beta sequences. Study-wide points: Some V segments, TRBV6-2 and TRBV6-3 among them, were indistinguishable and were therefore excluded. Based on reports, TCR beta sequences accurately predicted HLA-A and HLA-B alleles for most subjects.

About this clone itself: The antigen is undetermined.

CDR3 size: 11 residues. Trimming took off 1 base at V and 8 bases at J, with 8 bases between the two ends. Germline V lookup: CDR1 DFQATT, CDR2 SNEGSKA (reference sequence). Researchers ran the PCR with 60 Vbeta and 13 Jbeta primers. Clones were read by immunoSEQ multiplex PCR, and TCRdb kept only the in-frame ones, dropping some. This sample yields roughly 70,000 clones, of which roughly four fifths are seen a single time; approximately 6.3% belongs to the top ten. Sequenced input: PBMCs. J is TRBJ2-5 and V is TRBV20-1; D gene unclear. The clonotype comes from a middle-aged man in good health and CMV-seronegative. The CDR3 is CSARGEATQYF. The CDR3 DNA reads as TGCAGTGCTAGAGGAGAGGCCACCCAGTACTTC.